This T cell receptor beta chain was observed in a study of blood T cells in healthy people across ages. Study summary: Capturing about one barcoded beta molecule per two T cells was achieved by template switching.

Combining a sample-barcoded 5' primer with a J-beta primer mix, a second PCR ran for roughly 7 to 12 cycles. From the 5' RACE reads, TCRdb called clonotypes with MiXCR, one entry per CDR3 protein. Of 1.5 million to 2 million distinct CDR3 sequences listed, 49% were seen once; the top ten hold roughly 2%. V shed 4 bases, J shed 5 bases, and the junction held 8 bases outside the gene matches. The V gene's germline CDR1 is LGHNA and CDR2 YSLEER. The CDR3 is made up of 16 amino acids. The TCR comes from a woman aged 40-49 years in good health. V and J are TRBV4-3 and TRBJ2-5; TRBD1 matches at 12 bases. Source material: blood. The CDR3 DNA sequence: TGCGCCAGCAGCCGCATGGTTGGGACAGGGGGCGAGACCCAGTACTTC. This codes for CASSRMVGTGGETQYF.